This TCR beta chain was sequenced for a study of CD4 T cells in relation to SARS-CoV-2 and coronaviruses. Assay: immunoSEQ multiplex PCR; the TCRdb copy retains only in-frame clones and omits some. The table includes about 29,000 clones, 70% to 80% detected once. The CDR3 loop spans 17 amino acids. As concerns this clone: The antigen remains unidentified.

Unexposed donor CD4+ T cells date from 2011-2018, before the COVID-19 pandemic. After about ten days of culture, CD4+ T cells were isolated. The sample consisted of CD4+ T cells from PBMCs, cultured in vitro. The J gene is TRBJ1-2, the V gene TRBV21-1. TRBV21-1 is a recognized pseudogene. The receptor comes from a human donor in good health. This CDR3 is CASSKTRGRKANYGYTF. For the CDR3, the DNA is TGTGCCAGCAGCAAAACGCGCGGAAGAAAAGCTAACTATGGCTACACCTTC.